This TCR beta chain stems from a study of identical twins. TCRdb reprocessed the 5' RACE reads with MiXCR, giving one entry per CDR3 protein. This table has 1.5 million to 2 million distinct CDR3 sequences, more than 30% appearing once. Comment on this clonotype: Its antigen is unknown.

Findings and caveats of the study: Conclusions came from cross-sectional statistical analysis, not from following the same donors. For out-of-frame alpha sequences shared by twins, low generation probability was in excess. A lower insertion count was a feature of abundant cord blood beta clonotypes, with no such feature in memory repertoires.

Germline CDR1 and CDR2: SGHVS and FNYEAQ. Trimming pared 0 bases from V and 2 bases from J, leaving 15 bases between. CDR3 size: 17 residues. The chain combines TRBV7-6 with TRBJ2-3; TRBD1 might be the D (5 bases). The sample was cord blood. The receptor was isolated from a newborn girl in good health. The CDR3 loop is CASSLALTVPPTDTQYF. DNA of the CDR3: TGTGCCAGCAGCTTAGCCTTGACAGTTCCCCCCACAGATACGCAGTATTTT.